Included here is one T cell receptor (beta chain) sequence, with context. This sample is drawn from a study of shared clonotypes between healthy human individuals. Whole-study context: Participating donors consisted of two women and a few men aged 18 to 49.

Per the germline V gene, CDR1 is MGHDK and CDR2 is SYGVNS. V trimming: 3 bases; J trimming: 13 bases; junction bases outside the gene matches: 12. This CDR3 is built from 14 residues. Repertoires were generated with immunoSEQ multiplex PCR, while TCRdb's copy carries only in-frame clones and drops some. The sample carries around 510,000 clones, around 96% recorded once. The sequence was obtained from a woman aged 25 to 39 in good health. The chain recombines TRBV25-1 with TRBJ2-1, with TRBD1 identical over 7 bases. What was sequenced was naive CD4+ T cells sorted from blood. Stated subset: CD45RA+ positively selected. CDR3 DNA: TGTGCCAGCAGTGAGACGTCGACAGGGTCCCGCCAGTTCTTC. Translating it yields CASSETSTGSRQFF.